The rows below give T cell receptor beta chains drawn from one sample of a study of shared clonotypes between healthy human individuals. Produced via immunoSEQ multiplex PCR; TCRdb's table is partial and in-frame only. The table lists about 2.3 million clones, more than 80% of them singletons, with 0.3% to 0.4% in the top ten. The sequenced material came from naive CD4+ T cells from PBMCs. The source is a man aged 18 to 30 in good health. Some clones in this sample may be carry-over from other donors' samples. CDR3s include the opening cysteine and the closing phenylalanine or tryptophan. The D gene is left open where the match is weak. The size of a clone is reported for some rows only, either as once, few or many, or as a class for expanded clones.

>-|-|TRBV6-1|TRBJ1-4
CASSEVGGPTNEKLFF
TGTGCCAGCAGTGAAGTCGGGGGGCCGACTAATGAAAAACTGTTTTTT
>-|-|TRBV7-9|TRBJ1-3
CASSLTRNTIYF
TGTGCCAGCAGCCTGACCAGAAACACCATATATTTT
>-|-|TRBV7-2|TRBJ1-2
CASSLVVGKGTF
-
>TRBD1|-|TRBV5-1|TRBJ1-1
CASSFDRAEAFF
TGCGCCAGCAGCTTTGACAGGGCTGAAGCTTTCTTT
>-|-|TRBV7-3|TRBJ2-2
CASSLYQRTYTGELFF
TGTGCCAGCAGCTTATATCAGCGGACCTACACCGGGGAGCTGTTTTTT
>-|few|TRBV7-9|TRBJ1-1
CASSRGGALTEAFF
TGTGCCAGCAGCCGTGGGGGGGCGCTTACTGAAGCTTTCTTT
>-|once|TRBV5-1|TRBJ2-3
CASHPNRGTDTQYF
TGCGCCAGCCACCCAAACAGGGGCACAGATACGCAGTATTTT
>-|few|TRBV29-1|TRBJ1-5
CSVTDWDSNQPQHF
TGCAGCGTTACGGACTGGGATAGCAATCAGCCCCAGCATTTT
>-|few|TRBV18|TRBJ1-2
CASSQTTGQGQGYTF
TGTGCCAGCTCCCAGACCACGGGCCAGGGGCAAGGCTACACCTTC
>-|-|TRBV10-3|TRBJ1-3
CAISGLGLGNTIYF
TGTGCCATCAGTGGGTTGGGGCTTGGAAACACCATATATTTT
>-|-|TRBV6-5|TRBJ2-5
CATQRVGRGEETQYF
TGTGCCACCCAGCGGGTGGGGAGGGGGGAAGAGACCCAGTACTTC
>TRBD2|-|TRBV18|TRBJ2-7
CASSPPGLAGGGEQYF
TGTGCCAGCTCACCACCTGGACTAGCGGGAGGGGGCGAGCAGTACTTC
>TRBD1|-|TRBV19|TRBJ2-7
CASSIQARGFYEQYF
TGTGCCAGTAGTATACAAGCCAGGGGGTTCTACGAGCAGTACTTC
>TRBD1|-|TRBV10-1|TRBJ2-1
CATAGQELYNEQFF
TGCGCCACCGCCGGACAGGAGCTCTACAATGAGCAGTTCTTC
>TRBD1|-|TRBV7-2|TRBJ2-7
CASSSGQARSYEQYF
TGTGCCAGCAGCTCCGGACAGGCCCGCTCCTACGAGCAGTACTTC
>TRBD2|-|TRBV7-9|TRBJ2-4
CASSSTSGPKNIQYF
TGTGCCAGCAGCTCGACTAGCGGACCCAAAAACATTCAGTACTTC
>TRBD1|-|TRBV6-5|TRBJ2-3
CASSSTGTGRADTQYF
TGTGCCAGCAGTTCCACCGGGACAGGGAGGGCAGATACGCAGTATTTT
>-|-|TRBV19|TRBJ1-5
CASGNQPQHF
TGTGCCAGCGGAAATCAGCCCCAGCATTTT
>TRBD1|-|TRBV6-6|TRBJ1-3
CASTWDSSPSGNTIYF
TGTGCCAGCACCTGGGACAGTTCCCCCTCTGGAAACACCATATATTTT
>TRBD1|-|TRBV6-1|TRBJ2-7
CASRTQTGYEQYF
TGTGCCAGCAGGACCCAGACAGGGTACGAGCAGTACTTC
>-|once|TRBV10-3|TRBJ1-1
CAISRLNTEAFF
TGTGCCATCAGCAGGCTGAACACTGAAGCTTTCTTT
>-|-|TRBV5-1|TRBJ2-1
CASGEGSSYNEQFF
TGCGCCAGTGGTGAGGGGAGCTCCTACAATGAGCAGTTCTTC
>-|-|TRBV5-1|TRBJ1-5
CASSLDSNSNQPQHF
TGCGCCAGCAGCCTCGACAGTAATTCCAATCAGCCCCAGCATTTT
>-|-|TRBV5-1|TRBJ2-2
CASSLDSSSGELFF
TGCGCCAGCAGCTTGGACAGTAGTTCCGGGGAGCTGTTTTTT
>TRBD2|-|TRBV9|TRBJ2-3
CASSILYPSGNGTDTQYF
TGTGCCAGCAGCATCCTGTACCCTAGCGGGAATGGCACAGATACGCAGTATTTT
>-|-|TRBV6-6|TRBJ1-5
CASSYSPGTNQPQHF
TGTGCCAGCAGTTACTCGCCAGGGACGAATCAGCCCCAGCATTTT
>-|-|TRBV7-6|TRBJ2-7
CASSASRRRFTYEQYF
TGTGCCAGCAGCGCCTCCCGTCGGAGGTTTACCTACGAGCAGTACTTC